This T cell receptor beta chain emerged from a study of shared clonotypes between healthy human individuals. Overall study results and limits: It was only blood that was sampled, and tissue repertoires likely differ. Naive subsets typically showed greater estimated richness than memory subsets.

This CDR3 has 9 residues. As for this clone: Its antigen is unidentified.

Researchers ran the assay at a deep level. Repertoires were generated with immunoSEQ multiplex PCR, while TCRdb's copy carries only in-frame clones and drops some. Of hundreds of thousands of clones listed, roughly 97% are singletons. Each of the donors was a healthy adult who was HIV-negative and had not had a recent acute infection or vaccination. The TCR comes from a woman in her thirties in good health. Material: naive CD4+ T cells sorted from blood. Sample subset: CD45RA+ positively selected. This rearrangement joins TRBV21-1 to TRBJ1-2. TRBV21-1 is reported as a pseudogene. The CDR3 loop reads CASSKGPPF. CDR3 DNA sequence: TGTGCCAGCAGCAAAGGTCCCCCCTTC.